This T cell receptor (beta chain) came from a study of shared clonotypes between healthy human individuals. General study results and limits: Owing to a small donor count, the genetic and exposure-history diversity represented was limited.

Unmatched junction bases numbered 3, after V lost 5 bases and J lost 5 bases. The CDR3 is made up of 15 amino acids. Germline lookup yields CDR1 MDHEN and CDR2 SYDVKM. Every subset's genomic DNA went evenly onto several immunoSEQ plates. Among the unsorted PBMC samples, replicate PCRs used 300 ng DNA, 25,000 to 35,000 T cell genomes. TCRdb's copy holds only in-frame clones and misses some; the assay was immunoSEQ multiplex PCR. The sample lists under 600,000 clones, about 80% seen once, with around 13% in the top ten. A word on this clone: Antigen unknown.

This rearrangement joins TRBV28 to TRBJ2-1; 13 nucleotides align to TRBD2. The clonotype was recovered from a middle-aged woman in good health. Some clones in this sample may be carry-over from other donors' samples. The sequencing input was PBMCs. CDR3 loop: CASSPLAGGDNEQFF. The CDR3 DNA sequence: TGTGCCAGCAGTCCACTAGCGGGGGGGGACAATGAGCAGTTCTTC.